A selection of T cell receptor beta chains follows, all from one sample in a study of shared clonotypes between healthy human individuals. Libraries were prepared by immunoSEQ multiplex PCR; TCRdb keeps only in-frame clonotypes and omits some of them. The repertoire consists of under 2,000,000 clones, with just under 95% occurring once and the leading ten covering under 1.5%. Material: naive CD8+ T cells sorted from blood. Receptors were obtained from a man aged 18 to 30 in good health. CDR3s include the opening cysteine and the closing phenylalanine or tryptophan. A D gene is named only where the DNA matches it firmly. Only some rows state a clone size, as once, few, many or a class for expanded clones.

clone_size	v_call	d_call	j_call	cdr3_nt	cdr3_aa
-	TRBV13	-	TRBJ2-7	TGTGCCAGCAGCTTAGGTTCAGGGCCAAACGACGAGCAGTACTTC	CASSLGSGPNDEQYF
few	TRBV27	-	TRBJ2-7	TGTGCCAGCAGTTTAAAGGACAGCTACGAGCAGTACTTC	CASSLKDSYEQYF
-	TRBV27	TRBD2	TRBJ2-3	TGTGCCAGCAGTCCTGCGGGGACTAGCGGGGGTCGCACAGATACGCAGTATTTT	CASSPAGTSGGRTDTQYF
-	TRBV4-3	-	TRBJ2-3	TGCGCCAGCAGCCAAGGGCATACAGATACGCAGTATTTT	CASSQGHTDTQYF
-	TRBV7-6	-	TRBJ2-1	TGTGCCAGCAGCCAGGGGCCCCTAGATGAGCAGTTCTTC	CASSQGPLDEQFF
-	TRBV7-9	TRBD2	TRBJ2-3	TGTGCCAGCAGCTCCCCCCGACTAGCGGGAAGCACAGATACGCAGTATTTT	CASSSPRLAGSTDTQYF
-	TRBV2	TRBD2	TRBJ2-1	TGTGCCAGCACCCCGGGGGGGCCGAATGAGCAGTTCTTC	CASTPGGPNEQFF
-	TRBV13	-	TRBJ1-5	TGTGCCAGCAGCTTAACGGGCAATCAGCCCCAGCATTTT	CASSLTGNQPQHF
-	TRBV7-6	TRBD2	TRBJ2-7	TGTGCCAGCAGCTTACGGTCTAGCGGCTCCTACGAGCAGTACTTC	CASSLRSSGSYEQYF
-	TRBV6-5	-	TRBJ2-7	TGTGCCAGCAGTTACTCGGGACTGGACGAGCAGTACTTC	CASSYSGLDEQYF
-	TRBV19	TRBD2	TRBJ2-2	TGTGCCAGTAGTATTGGTCTAGCGGGATTCTCCGGGGAGCTGTTTTTT	CASSIGLAGFSGELFF
-	TRBV7-8	TRBD2	TRBJ2-7	TGTGCCAGCAGCCTAAGCGGGAGTAATTTCAACGAGCAGTACTTC	CASSLSGSNFNEQYF
-	TRBV6-1	-	TRBJ2-7	TGTGCCAGCACTATAGCCCAGGGACACTCCTACGAGCAGTACTTC	CASTIAQGHSYEQYF
-	TRBV7-9	-	TRBJ2-2	TGTGCCAGCAGCTCGAGTGGGGGGATAACCGGGGAGCTGTTTTTT	CASSSSGGITGELFF
-	TRBV11-1	-	TRBJ1-5	TGTGCCAGACAGGTTAATCAGCCCCAGCATTTT	CARQVNQPQHF
-	TRBV13	-	TRBJ1-1	TGTGCCAGCAGTCCCTCCTATGACTCGAACACTGAAGCTTTCTTT	CASSPSYDSNTEAFF
-	TRBV7-9	TRBD1	TRBJ2-7	TGTGCCAGCAGCTTAACGACAGGGAACCTAATTTACGAGCAGTACTTC	CASSLTTGNLIYEQYF
-	TRBV5-8	-	TRBJ2-7	TGTGCCAGCAGCTTGGATCTGATTTCCTACGAGCAGTACTTC	CASSLDLISYEQYF
-	TRBV6-6	-	TRBJ1-6	TGTGCCAGCAGCTCTTGGGGGCTCCATAATTCACCCCTCCACTTT	CASSSWGLHNSPLHF
once	TRBV5-4	-	TRBJ1-4	TGTGCCAGCAGCCTCGATGGCCTAACTAATGAAAAACTGTTTTTT	CASSLDGLTNEKLFF
-	TRBV19	TRBD2	TRBJ2-3	TGTGCCAGTAGTGGTATAGCGGGGGGCACAGATACGCAGTATTTT	CASSGIAGGTDTQYF
once	TRBV5-1	TRBD2	TRBJ2-2	TGCGCCAGCAGCCTTGGGGCGGGGGGACTCACCGGGGAGCTGTTTTTT	CASSLGAGGLTGELFF
-	TRBV4-1	-	TRBJ2-2	TGCGCCAGCAGCCAAGATAGAGGGGGGGCCTACACCGGGGAGCTGTTTTTT	CASSQDRGGAYTGELFF
-	TRBV5-8	-	TRBJ2-7	TGTGCCAGCAGCCCGCCCTACGAGCAGTACTTC	CASSPPYEQYF
-	TRBV28	-	TRBJ2-7	TGTGCCAGCAGCCTTATCGACAGCTCCTACGAGCAGTACTTC	CASSLIDSSYEQYF
-	TRBV23-1	-	TRBJ1-6	TGCGCCAGCAGTCGGAACAGGGACCGGACGATACATTCACCCCTCCACTTT	CASSRNRDRTIHSPLHF
-	TRBV5-6	-	TRBJ2-1	TGTGCCAGCAGCTTGGAGGATTTAGCGGCGACCTCGGAGCAGTTCTTC	CASSLEDLAATSEQFF
-	TRBV6-1	-	TRBJ1-1	TGTGCCAGCAGATGGGCAGGGAGCTTGAACACTGAAGCTTTCTTT	CASRWAGSLNTEAFF
-	TRBV6-1	-	TRBJ1-2	TGTGCCAGCAGGTTGGGAGGCGGCCTTGACTATGGCTACACCTTC	CASRLGGGLDYGYTF
-	TRBV6-5	-	TRBJ2-1	TGTGCCAGCTCCCCGGAAGGTTCCTACAATGAGCAGTTCTTC	CASSPEGSYNEQFF
-	TRBV11-2	-	TRBJ1-1	TGTGCCAGCAGCTTAACGAAGAACACTGAAGCTTTCTTT	CASSLTKNTEAFF
-	TRBV27	TRBD1	TRBJ1-6	TGTGCCAGCAGTGAGGGACAGCGCTCCTATAATTCACCCCTCCACTTT	CASSEGQRSYNSPLHF
-	TRBV6-4	-	TRBJ1-6	TGTGCCTTACGGGCATCCAACTCCCCCCTCCACTTT	CALRASNSPLHF
-	TRBV6-1	-	TRBJ1-2	TGTGCCAGCAGTGAAGCGGAGAGGGGGTCCTATTATGGCTACACCTTC	CASSEAERGSYYGYTF
-	TRBV2	-	TRBJ2-1	TGTGCCAGCATCCGGGCGGGTGAGCAGTTCTTC	CASIRAGEQFF
-	TRBV5-1	-	TRBJ2-7	TGCGCCAGCAGCTTGGCCGGGACGGCTGCGGAGGAGCAGTACTTC	CASSLAGTAAEEQYF
-	TRBV7-9	-	TRBJ1-2	TGTGCCAGCAGCAATGCGGGGGAGGGATATGGCTACACCTTC	CASSNAGEGYGYTF
-	TRBV28	TRBD2	TRBJ2-3	TGTGCCAGCAGAACCGGGACTAGCGGGGGTAGCACAGATACGCAGTATTTT	CASRTGTSGGSTDTQYF
-	TRBV28	-	TRBJ2-7	TGTGCCAGCAGTCGGGGCACCTACGAGCAGTACTTC	CASSRGTYEQYF
-	TRBV6-5	-	TRBJ2-5	TGTGCCAGCAGTTGGGACACCGAAGAGACCCAGTACTTC	CASSWDTEETQYF
once	TRBV4-1	-	TRBJ2-2	TGCGCCAGCAGCCACCGCCGGGACGGCACCGGGGAGCTGTTTTTT	CASSHRRDGTGELFF
-	TRBV7-9	TRBD2	TRBJ2-7	TGTGCCAGCAGCTCCCCTTTTAGCGGGGAGTTCTACGAGCAGTACTTC	CASSSPFSGEFYEQYF
-	TRBV6-5	-	TRBJ2-7	TGTGCCAGCAGTTACGGTAGTTCCGAGCAGTACTTC	CASSYGSSEQYF
-	TRBV4-1	-	TRBJ2-3	TGCGCCAGCAGCCAAGAGGGGAACCTGAATACGCAGTATTTT	CASSQEGNLNTQYF
-	TRBV27	TRBD1	TRBJ2-7	TGTGCCAGCAGTTTAAAGGCTGGGACAGGGTACTACGAGCAGTACTTC	CASSLKAGTGYYEQYF
-	TRBV27	-	TRBJ2-7	TGTGCCAGCGCCCTCGAGACCTCCTACGAGCAGTACTTC	CASALETSYEQYF
-	TRBV2	TRBD1	TRBJ1-5	TGTGCCAGCAGTCCGACAGGGGGGAGCAATCAGCCCCAGCATTTT	CASSPTGGSNQPQHF
-	TRBV7-6	TRBD1	TRBJ1-2	TGTGCCAGCAGCTGGGGACAGGGGGAGTCCCAGGGCTACACCTTC	CASSWGQGESQGYTF
-	TRBV13	-	TRBJ1-2	TGTGCCAGCAGCTCGGACACCGCTAACTATGGCTACACCTTC	CASSSDTANYGYTF
once	TRBV13	TRBD2	TRBJ2-2	TGTGCCAGCAGCGCCCCCTTCCCCGGGAGGGACACCGGGGAGCTGTTTTTT	CASSAPFPGRDTGELFF
-	TRBV7-9	-	TRBJ1-6	TGTGCCAGCAGCTTAGCCAGTGGCCCCCTACATAATTCACCCCTCCACTTT	CASSLASGPLHNSPLHF
-	TRBV7-9	TRBD2	TRBJ2-2	TGTGCCAGCAGCGAGGGCGGGGGCACCGGGGAGCTGTTTTTT	CASSEGGGTGELFF
-	TRBV5-4	-	TRBJ2-5	TGTGCCAGCAGCTTATTACTAGGGGTGCAAGAGACCCAGTACTTC	CASSLLLGVQETQYF
-	TRBV4-1	-	TRBJ2-7	TGCGCCAGCGGAACCGACAGCTCCTACGAGCAGTACTTC	CASGTDSSYEQYF